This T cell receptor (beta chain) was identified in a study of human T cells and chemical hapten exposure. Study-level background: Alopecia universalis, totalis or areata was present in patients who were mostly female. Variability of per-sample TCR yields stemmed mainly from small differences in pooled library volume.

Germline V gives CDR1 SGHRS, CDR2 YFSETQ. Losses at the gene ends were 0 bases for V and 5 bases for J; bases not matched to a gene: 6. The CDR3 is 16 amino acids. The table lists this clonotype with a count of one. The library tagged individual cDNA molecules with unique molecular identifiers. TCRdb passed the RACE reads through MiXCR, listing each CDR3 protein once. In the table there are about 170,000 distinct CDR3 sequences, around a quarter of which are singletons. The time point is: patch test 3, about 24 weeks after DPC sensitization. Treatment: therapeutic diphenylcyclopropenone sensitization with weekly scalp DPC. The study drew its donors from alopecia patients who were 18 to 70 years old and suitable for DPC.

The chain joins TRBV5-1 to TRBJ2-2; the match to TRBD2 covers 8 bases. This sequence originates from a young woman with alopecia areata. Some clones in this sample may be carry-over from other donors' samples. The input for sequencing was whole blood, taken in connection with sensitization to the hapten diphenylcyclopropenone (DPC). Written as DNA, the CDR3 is TGCGCCAGCAGCTTGGGAGGAGCGGGAGTTACCGGGGAGCTGTTTTTT. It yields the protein CASSLGGAGVTGELFF.